The 26 T cell receptor beta chains listed next were all sequenced from one sample in a study of T cells in Graves' hyperthyroidism and ophthalmopathy. Amplified regions were TCR beta CDR3 sequences from RNA transcripts. When the TCR CDR3 underwent first-round RT-PCR, the HTBI primer set was used. TCRdb re-called the multiplex PCR reads with MiXCR, one entry per CDR3 protein. The table has some 600,000 distinct CDR3 sequences, approximately 44% seen once; the top ten hold just over 8%. Material: peripheral blood or thyroid tissue (not recorded which). All receptors come from a woman aged 18-29 years with Graves' hyperthyroidism.

Ten or more counts support this clonotype. As DNA, the CDR3 is TGTGCCACCACCCTTGGACAGAGCTATAATTCACCCCTCCACTTT. Amino acid sequence: CATTLGQSYNSPLHF. The chain uses TRBV15 and TRBJ1-6; D perhaps matches TRBD1 (6 bases). This CDR3 is 15 amino acids long. Germline V gene lookup returns CDR1 LNHNV and CDR2 YYDKDF (reference sequence). Trimming pared 7 bases from V and 3 bases from J, leaving 13 bases between.

The chain links TRBV29-1 to TRBJ2-7; 7 bases are a match to TRBD1. Germline V CDR1 and CDR2: SQVTM, ANQGSEA. CDR3 length: 11 residues. Trimming cost V 7 bases and J 6 bases; bases outside gene matches: 6. CDR3 DNA sequence: TGCAGCGCCCTCGGGACAGTCGAGCAGTACTTC. Translating gives CSALGTVEQYF.

The table lists this clonotype with a few counts. The genes are TRBV25-1 and TRBJ1-5; D is unresolved. Trimming shortened V by 6 bases and J by 3 bases, and 18 bases separated the two germline ends. The CDR3 covers 16 residues. Germline V CDR1 and CDR2: MGHDK, SYGVNS. The CDR3 region is CASSQDGVRDNQPQHF. The CDR3 DNA reads TGTGCCAGCAGCCAAGATGGGGTCCGAGACAATCAGCCCCAGCATTTT.

This clonotype has ten or more counts. The gene calls are TRBV6-6 and TRBJ2-5; tentatively, D is TRBD1 (5 bases). The length of the CDR3 is 15 residues. Trimming took 6 bases from V and 2 from J, leaving 16 bases between them. CDR1 MNHNY and CDR2 SVGAGI come from the germline V gene (reference sequence). The CDR3 nucleotides are TGTGCCAGCAGCCTACAGGCAGCGCGACAAGAGACCCAGTACTTC. It codes for CASSLQAARQETQYF.

Of note for this clonotype: No DNA is shown, since the ends of the CDR3 on it are uncertain; the CDR3 is the one TCRdb lists. This chain uses TRBV11-2 with TRBJ1-4. The germline V gene encodes CDR1 SGHAT and CDR2 FQNNGV. The CDR3 adds up to 20 amino acids, both ends counted. CDR3 amino acids: CDSSIYLCSVLLATNEKLFF.

In its sample, this clonotype was seen many times. V usage is TRBV20-1 and J usage is TRBJ2-6; 7 bases map to TRBD1. The CDR3 totals 13 residues. In germline, CDR1 is DFQATT, CDR2 SNEGSKA (reference sequence). The CDR3 here is CRADRAGANVLTF. The DNA of the CDR3 is TGCAGAGCAGACAGGGCTGGGGCCAACGTCCTGACTTTC.

CDR3 amino acids: CSVEGGGANYGYTF. The CDR3 DNA is TGCAGCGTTGAAGGGGGGGGAGCTAACTATGGCTACACCTTC. The chain employs TRBV29-1 and TRBJ1-2; a possible D gene is TRBD1 (5 bases). Trimming shortened V by 1 base and J by 0 bases, and 9 bases separated the two germline ends. Germline V gene lookup returns CDR1 SQVTM and CDR2 ANQGSEA. The CDR3 covers 14 residues.

In its sample, this clonotype was seen a few times. The chain links TRBV7-8 to TRBJ1-2; 7 nucleotides match TRBD1. CDR1 is SGHVS and CDR2 is FQNEAQ in the germline V gene. Trimming cost V 0 bases and J 8 bases; bases outside gene matches: 9. This CDR3 comprises 15 residues. CDR3 protein: CASSLATTGREGYTF. The CDR3, as DNA: TGTGCCAGCAGCTTAGCCACGACAGGGCGGGAAGGCTACACCTTC. Combining the CDR3 with reference TRBV7-8 and TRBJ1-2 gives the whole variable domain GAGVSQSPRYKVAKRGQDVALRCDPISGHVSLFWYQQALGQGPEFLTYFQNEAQLDKSGLPSDRFFAERPEGSVSTLKIQRTQQEDSAVYLCASSLATTGREGYTFGSGTRLTVV.

Comment on this clonotype: A much larger clone sits a single nucleotide away, making a read error possible. The chain carries TRBV6-1 and TRBJ2-7, with TRBD1 matching 10 bases. This CDR3 comprises 16 residues. V was pared by 4 bases and J by 0 bases, with 6 bases of the junction left unmatched. The V gene's germline CDR1 is MNHNS and CDR2 SASEGT. CDR3 sequence (DNA): TGTGCCAGCAGTGGAGGGACAGGGGTCCTCTCCTACGAGCAGTACTTC. Translation: CASSGGTGVLSYEQYF.

At least ten counts were recorded for this clonotype. The V and J genes are TRBV13 and TRBJ1-6, with D hard to call. There are 13 residues in the CDR3. Germline V gives CDR1 PRHDT, CDR2 FYEKMQ (reference sequence). V was clipped by 6 bases and J by 5 bases, with 8 bases between them. The CDR3 nucleotides read TGTGCCAGCAGAGTTCGTCATAATTCACCCCTCCACTTT. This gives the protein CASRVRHNSPLHF.

Of note for this clonotype: A much larger clone lies one base from this, so it may be a read error. This sequence joins TRBV29-1 and TRBJ2-6; a weak D match, TRBD1 (5 bases). Germline CDR1 reads SQVTM; CDR2 reads ANQGSEA. V dropped 1 base and J dropped 3 bases, with 13 bases sitting between them. The CDR3 runs 16 residues. The CDR3: CSVEGTSPFGANVLTF. DNA for the CDR3: TGCAGCGTTGAAGGGACAAGCCCCTTTGGGGCCAACGTCCTGACTTTC.

The table lists this clonotype with a few counts. V and J are TRBV2 and TRBJ1-2, with D hard to call. The germline V gene has CDR1 SNHLY and CDR2 FYNNEI. Trimming cost V 5 bases and J 5 bases, with 15 bases left between them. The CDR3 spans 14 residues. CDR3 in DNA: TGTGCCAGCAGTTTAAAAGGTCTGGGATATGGCTACACCTTC. It yields the protein CASSLKGLGYGYTF.

Ten or more counts support this clonotype. It may be a read error: a sequence one base away is much more abundant. CDR3 coding DNA: TGTGCCAGCAGCCAAGTGAATTCACCCCTCCACTTT. This translates into CASSQVNSPLHF. The chain joins TRBV7-9 to TRBJ1-6; D is undetermined. Germline CDR1 and CDR2: SEHNR and FQNEAQ (reference sequence). This CDR3 region has 12 residues. V lost 5 bases and J 7 bases, leaving 6 bases between the germline ends. The variable domain in full, with the rest retrieved from reference TRBV7-9 and TRBJ1-6, is DTGVSQNPRHKITKRGQNVTFRCDPISEHNRLYWYRQTLGQGPEFLTYFQNEAQLEKSRLLSDRFSAERPKGSFSTLEIQRTEQGDSAMYLCASSQVNSPLHFGNGTRLTVT.

This chain joins TRBV29-1 and TRBJ2-2; no reliable D call. Between the trimmed V and J ends, which lost 3 bases and 3 bases, there was a span of 8 bases. Germline V gene data show CDR1 as SQVTM and CDR2 as ANQGSEA. The CDR3 is 13 amino acids. Here the CDR3 reads CSVERQYTGELFF. The CDR3 nucleotides read TGCAGCGTTGAGAGACAATACACCGGGGAGCTGTTTTTT.

This clonotype was counted ten times or more. The V gene is TRBV25-1, the J gene TRBJ2-7, with D perhaps matching TRBD1 or TRBD2 (5 bases each). This CDR3 contains 16 residues. V was trimmed by 6 bases and J by 0 bases, leaving 18 bases between them. Germline CDR1 MGHDK, CDR2 SYGVNS. The CDR3 here is CASSARRGPTSYEQYF. CDR3 coding DNA: TGTGCCAGCAGCGCGAGAAGGGGACCGACCTCCTACGAGCAGTACTTC.

The chain carries TRBV7-8 and TRBJ2-6; D unclear. V was shortened by 4 bases and J by 4 bases, with 5 bases between the two germline ends. CDR1 is SGHVS, CDR2 FQNEAQ, per germline. The CDR3 is 13 residues long. This CDR3 reads CASSSDGANVLTF. CDR3 DNA sequence: TGTGCCAGCAGCTCGGACGGGGCCAACGTCCTGACTTTC. Supplemented by reference TRBV7-8 and TRBJ2-6, the full variable domain reads GAGVSQSPRYKVAKRGQDVALRCDPISGHVSLFWYQQALGQGPEFLTYFQNEAQLDKSGLPSDRFFAERPEGSVSTLKIQRTQQEDSAVYLCASSSDGANVLTFGAGSRLTVL.

The table lists this clonotype with many counts. V and J are TRBV2 and TRBJ2-7; 7 nucleotides match TRBD2. J was trimmed by 3 bases and V by 8 bases; bases with no gene match: 10. CDR1 and CDR2 from the germline V gene are SNHLY and FYNNEI. The CDR3 spans 14 residues. Here the CDR3 DNA reads TGTGCCAGCCTCCCTTTCGGACTAGTCTACGAGCAGTACTTC. This sequence encodes CASLPFGLVYEQYF.

About this clonotype itself: Mismatch with germline at one junction end may stem from a read error. The rearrangement joins TRBV12-3 or TRBV12-4 to TRBJ1-2; D gene unclear. The CDR3 sequence is 13 residues long. The CDR3: CAGSFMSNYGYTF. The CDR3 DNA sequence: TGTGCCGGCAGTTTTATGTCTAACTATGGCTACACCTTC.

This clonotype was observed many times. This chain joins TRBV14 and TRBJ2-7; no firm D call. Germline V CDR1 and CDR2: SGHDN, FVKESK. This CDR3 comprises 13 residues. Trimming cost V 4 bases and J 4 bases, with 11 bases left between them. CDR3 bases: TGTGCCAGCAGCCCTTACGAGAAATACGAGCAGTACTTC. Translating it yields CASSPYEKYEQYF.

The chain recombines TRBV19 with TRBJ1-2; TRBD1 matches at 10 bases. The length of the CDR3 is 16 residues. The germline CDR1 and CDR2 sequences are LNHDA and SQIVND (reference sequence). V was pared by 7 bases and J by 3 bases, with 11 bases of the junction left unmatched. Here the CDR3 reads CASTRDRGAWYYGYTF. DNA of the CDR3: TGTGCCAGTACAAGGGACAGGGGCGCCTGGTACTATGGCTACACCTTC.

The V call is TRBV7-2, the J call TRBJ1-4; D uncertain. The V end lost 5 bases, the J end lost 3 bases, and 13 bases lay between the germline ends. The CDR3 covers 15 residues. CDR1 and CDR2 from the germline V gene are SGHTA and FQGNSA. Here the CDR3 reads CASSSAGGSNEKLFF. CDR3 in DNA: TGTGCCAGCAGCAGCGCGGGAGGATCTAATGAAAAACTGTTTTTT.

The sample holds a few counts of this clonotype. This chain uses TRBV9 with TRBJ2-7; weak D call: TRBD1 (6 bases). Trimming shortened V by 4 bases and J by 6 bases, and 14 bases separated the two germline ends. The CDR3 is made up of 13 amino acids. Per the germline V gene, CDR1 is SGDLS and CDR2 is YYNGEE. The CDR3 reads CASSSRDTFEQYF. CDR3 sequence (DNA): TGTGCCAGCAGCTCACGGGACACATTCGAGCAGTACTTC. Together with reference TRBV9 and TRBJ2-7, the CDR3 gives the full variable domain: DSGVTQTPKHLITATGQRVTLRCSPRSGDLSVYWYQQSLDQGLQFLIQYYNGEERAKGNILERFSAQQFPDLHSELNLSSLELGDSALYFCASSSRDTFEQYFGPGTRLTVT.

The chain has TRBV2 and TRBJ1-4; the D gene is possibly TRBD1 (5 bases). This CDR3 is built from 16 residues. Germline assignment: CDR1 SNHLY and CDR2 FYNNEI. V lost 5 bases and J lost 8, with 21 bases in between. Written as DNA, the CDR3 is TGTGCCAGCAGTTTAGCGCGGGGCAACAAGGTGGAAAAACTGTTTTTT. It codes for CASSLARGNKVEKLFF. Variable domain in full (rest from reference TRBV2 and TRBJ1-4): EPEVTQTPSHQVTQMGQEVILRCVPISNHLYFYWYRQILGQKVEFLVSFYNNEISEKSEIFDDQFSVERPDGSNFTLKIRSTKLEDSAMYFCASSLARGNKVEKLFFGSGTQLSVL.

The chain uses TRBV25-1 and TRBJ1-6; 7 bases align to TRBD1. The length of the CDR3 is 14 residues. The J segment lost 10 bases and the V segment lost 8 bases, leaving 11 bases of the junction unmatched. Germline CDR1 and CDR2: MGHDK and SYGVNS. The CDR3 nucleotides read TGTGCCAGCCTGTCGGGACAGCTCAAATCACCCCTCCACTTT. Translated: CASLSGQLKSPLHF.

The V call is TRBV2, the J call TRBJ2-7, with D hard to call. The CDR3 spans 13 residues. Deletions cut 4 bases from V and 6 bases from J, with 13 bases between. CDR1 SNHLY and CDR2 FYNNEI come from the germline V gene. The CDR3 region has the DNA TGTGCCAGCAGTGGGGTCGGAGCTTTCGAGCAGTACTTC. Its protein product is CASSGVGAFEQYF.

The V gene is TRBV7-3, the J gene TRBJ1-2; D is uncertain. The ends were cut back, 4 bases at V and 14 bases at J, with 14 bases in the middle. Germline V gives CDR1 SGHTA, CDR2 FQGTGA. CDR3 length: 11 amino acids. DNA for the CDR3: TGTGCCAGCAGCTCCAGACGGGGTGAGACCTTC. This codes for CASSSRRGETF.